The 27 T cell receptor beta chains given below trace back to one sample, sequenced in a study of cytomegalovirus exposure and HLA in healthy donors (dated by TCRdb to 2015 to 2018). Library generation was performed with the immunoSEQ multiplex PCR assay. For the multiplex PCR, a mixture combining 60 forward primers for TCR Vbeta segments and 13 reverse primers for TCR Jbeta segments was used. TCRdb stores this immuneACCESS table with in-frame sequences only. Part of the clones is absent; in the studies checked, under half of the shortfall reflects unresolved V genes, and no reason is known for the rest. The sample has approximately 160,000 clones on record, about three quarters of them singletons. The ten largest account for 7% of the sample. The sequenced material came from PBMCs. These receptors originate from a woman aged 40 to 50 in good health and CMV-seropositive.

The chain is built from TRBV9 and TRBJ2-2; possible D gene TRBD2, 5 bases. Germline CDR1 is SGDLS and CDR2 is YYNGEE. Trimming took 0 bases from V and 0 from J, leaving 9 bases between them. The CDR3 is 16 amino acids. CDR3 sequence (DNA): TGTGCCAGCAGCGTAGCTTGGCGGGCGAACACCGGGGAGCTGTTTTTT. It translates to CASSVAWRANTGELFF.

The CDR3 loop reads CASSYSAHPSGNTIYF. The CDR3 nucleotides read TGTGCCAGCAGTTACTCGGCACATCCCTCTGGAAACACCATATATTTT. J is TRBJ1-3 and V is TRBV6-5; D uncertain. CDR3 length: 16 residues. V lost 0 bases and J lost 0, with 9 bases in between. Germline assignment: CDR1 MNHEY and CDR2 SVGAGI.

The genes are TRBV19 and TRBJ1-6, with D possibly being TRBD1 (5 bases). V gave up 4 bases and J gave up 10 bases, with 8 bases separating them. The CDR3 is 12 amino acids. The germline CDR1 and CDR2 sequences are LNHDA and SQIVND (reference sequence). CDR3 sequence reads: CASSTGRSPLHF. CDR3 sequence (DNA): TGTGCCAGTAGTACAGGGCGGTCACCCCTCCACTTT.

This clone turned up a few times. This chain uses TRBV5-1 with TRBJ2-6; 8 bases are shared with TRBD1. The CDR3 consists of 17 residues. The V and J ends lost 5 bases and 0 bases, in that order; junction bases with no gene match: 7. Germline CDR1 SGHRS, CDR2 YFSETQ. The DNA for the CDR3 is TGCGCCAGCAGGCAGGGGGCGTTCGTCTCTGGGGCCAACGTCCTGACTTTC. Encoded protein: CASRQGAFVSGANVLTF.

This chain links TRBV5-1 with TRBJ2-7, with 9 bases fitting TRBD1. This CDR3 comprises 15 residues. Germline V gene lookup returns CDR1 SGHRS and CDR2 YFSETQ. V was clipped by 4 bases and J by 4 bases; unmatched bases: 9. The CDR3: CASSRTGTGSYEQYF. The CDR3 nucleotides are TGCGCCAGCAGCAGGACCGGGACAGGGTCATACGAGCAGTACTTC.

The CDR3 is CASSLVGAYEQYF. The CDR3 bases are TGTGCCAGCAGCTTAGTGGGCGCCTACGAGCAGTACTTC. This chain uses TRBV7-2 with TRBJ2-7; D is uncertain. V lost 1 base to trimming and J lost 2 bases, with 6 bases between them. The CDR3 is made up of 13 amino acids. Germline values: CDR1 SGHTA, CDR2 FQGNSA.

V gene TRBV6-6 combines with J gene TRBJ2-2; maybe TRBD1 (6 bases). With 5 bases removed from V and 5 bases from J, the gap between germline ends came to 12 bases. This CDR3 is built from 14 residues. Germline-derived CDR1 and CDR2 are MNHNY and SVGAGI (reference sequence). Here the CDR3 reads CASSPTGTTGELFF. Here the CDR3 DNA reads TGTGCCAGCAGTCCAACAGGGACAACCGGGGAGCTGTTTTTT.

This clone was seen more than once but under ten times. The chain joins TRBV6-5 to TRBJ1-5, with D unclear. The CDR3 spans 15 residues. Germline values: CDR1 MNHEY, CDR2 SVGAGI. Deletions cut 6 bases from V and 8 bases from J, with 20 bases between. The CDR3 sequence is CASRTDDRAVEPQHF. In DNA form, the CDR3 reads TGTGCCAGCAGGACCGACGACCGAGCGGTGGAGCCCCAGCATTTT.

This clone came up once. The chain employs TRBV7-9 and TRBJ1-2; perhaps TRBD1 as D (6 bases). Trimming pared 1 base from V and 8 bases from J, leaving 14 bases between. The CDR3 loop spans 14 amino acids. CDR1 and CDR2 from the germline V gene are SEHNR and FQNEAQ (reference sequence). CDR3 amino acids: CASSLVQGQGGYTF. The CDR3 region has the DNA TGTGCCAGCAGCTTAGTGCAGGGGCAGGGCGGCTACACCTTC.

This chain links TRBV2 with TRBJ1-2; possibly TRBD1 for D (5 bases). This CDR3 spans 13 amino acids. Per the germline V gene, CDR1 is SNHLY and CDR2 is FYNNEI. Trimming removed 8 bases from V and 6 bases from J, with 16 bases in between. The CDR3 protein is CASRSDKDNGYTF. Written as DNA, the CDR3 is TGTGCCAGCCGGTCCGACAAGGACAATGGCTACACCTTC.

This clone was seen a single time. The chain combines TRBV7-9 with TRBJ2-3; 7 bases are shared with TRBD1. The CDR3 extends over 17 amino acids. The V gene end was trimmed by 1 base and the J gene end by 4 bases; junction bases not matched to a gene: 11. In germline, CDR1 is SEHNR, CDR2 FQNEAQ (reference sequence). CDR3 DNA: TGTGCCAGCAGCTTAGGACAGGGTTCAAGTTTGGCAGATACGCAGTATTTT. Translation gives CASSLGQGSSLADTQYF.

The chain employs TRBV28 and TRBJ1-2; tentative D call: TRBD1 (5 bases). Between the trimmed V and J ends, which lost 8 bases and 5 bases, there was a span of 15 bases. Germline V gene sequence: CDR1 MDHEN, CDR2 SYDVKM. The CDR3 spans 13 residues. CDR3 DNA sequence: TGTGCCAGCGGCTCACAGGAATGGTATGGCTACACCTTC. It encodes CASGSQEWYGYTF.

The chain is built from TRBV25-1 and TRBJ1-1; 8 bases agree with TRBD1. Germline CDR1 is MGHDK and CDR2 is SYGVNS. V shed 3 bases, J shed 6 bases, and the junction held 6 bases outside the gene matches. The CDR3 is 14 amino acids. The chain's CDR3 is CASSDRTGIAEAFF. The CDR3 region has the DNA TGTGCCAGCAGTGACCGGACAGGGATCGCTGAAGCTTTCTTT.

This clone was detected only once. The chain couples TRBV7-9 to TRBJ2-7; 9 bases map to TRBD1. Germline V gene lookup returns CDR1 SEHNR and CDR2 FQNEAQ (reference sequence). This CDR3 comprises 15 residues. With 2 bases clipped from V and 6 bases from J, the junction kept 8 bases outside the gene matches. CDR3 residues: CASSLSGTGLREQYF. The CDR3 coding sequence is TGTGCCAGCAGCTTAAGCGGGACAGGGCTTCGCGAGCAGTACTTC.

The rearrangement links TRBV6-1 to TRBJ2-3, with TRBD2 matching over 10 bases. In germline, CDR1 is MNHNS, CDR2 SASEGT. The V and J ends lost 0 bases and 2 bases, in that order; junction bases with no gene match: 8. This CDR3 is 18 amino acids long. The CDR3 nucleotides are TGTGCCAGCAGTGAAGCGCGCCTAGCGGGGGTATCCACAGATACGCAGTATTTT. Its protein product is CASSEARLAGVSTDTQYF.

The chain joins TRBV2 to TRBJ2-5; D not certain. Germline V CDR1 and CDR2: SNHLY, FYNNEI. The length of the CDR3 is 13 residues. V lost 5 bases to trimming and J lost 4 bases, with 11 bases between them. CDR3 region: CASSIVTGETQYF. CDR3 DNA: TGTGCCAGCAGTATTGTGACGGGAGAGACCCAGTACTTC.

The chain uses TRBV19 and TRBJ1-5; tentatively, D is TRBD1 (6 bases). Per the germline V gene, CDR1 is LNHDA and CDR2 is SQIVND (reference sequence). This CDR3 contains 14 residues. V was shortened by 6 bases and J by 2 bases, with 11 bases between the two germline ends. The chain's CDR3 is CASSRGQRNQPQHF. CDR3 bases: TGTGCCAGTAGCAGAGGACAGCGCAATCAGCCCCAGCATTTT.

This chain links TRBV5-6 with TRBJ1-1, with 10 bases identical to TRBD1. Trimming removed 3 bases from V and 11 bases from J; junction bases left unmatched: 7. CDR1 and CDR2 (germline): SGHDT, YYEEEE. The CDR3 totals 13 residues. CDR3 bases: TGTGCCAGCAGCTCCGGGACAGGGGCCGCCGCTTTCTTT. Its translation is CASSSGTGAAAFF.

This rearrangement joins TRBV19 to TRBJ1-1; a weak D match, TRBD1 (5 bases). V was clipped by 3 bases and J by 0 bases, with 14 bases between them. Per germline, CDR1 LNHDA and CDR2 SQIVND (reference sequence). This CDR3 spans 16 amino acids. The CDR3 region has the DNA TGTGCCAGTAGTATTGGTGGGGCCCTGATGAACACTGAAGCTTTCTTT. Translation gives CASSIGGALMNTEAFF.

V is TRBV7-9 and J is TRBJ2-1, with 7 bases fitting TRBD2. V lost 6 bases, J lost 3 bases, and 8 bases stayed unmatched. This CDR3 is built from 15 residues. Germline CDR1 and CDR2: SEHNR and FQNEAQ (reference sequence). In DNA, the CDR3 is TGTGCCAGCAGGCCTCTAGCGGACCACTACAATGAGCAGTTCTTC. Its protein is CASRPLADHYNEQFF.

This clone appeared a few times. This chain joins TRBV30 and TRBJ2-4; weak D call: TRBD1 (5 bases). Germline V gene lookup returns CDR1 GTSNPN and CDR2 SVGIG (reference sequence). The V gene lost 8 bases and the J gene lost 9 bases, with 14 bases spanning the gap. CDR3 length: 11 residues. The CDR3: CALRNRSIQYF. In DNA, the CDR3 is TGTGCCCTCCGGAACAGGAGCATTCAGTACTTC.

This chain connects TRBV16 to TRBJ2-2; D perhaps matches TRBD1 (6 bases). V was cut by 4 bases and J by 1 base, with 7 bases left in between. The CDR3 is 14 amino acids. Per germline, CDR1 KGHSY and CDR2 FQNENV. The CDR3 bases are TGTGCCAGCAGCCTACAGGGGAACACCGGGGAGCTGTTTTTT. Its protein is CASSLQGNTGELFF.

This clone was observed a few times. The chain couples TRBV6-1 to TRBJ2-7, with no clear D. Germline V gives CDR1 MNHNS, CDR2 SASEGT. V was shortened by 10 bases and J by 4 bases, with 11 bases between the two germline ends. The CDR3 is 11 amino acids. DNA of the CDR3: TGTGCCACCCGGGTGGATTACGAGCAGTACTTC. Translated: CATRVDYEQYF.

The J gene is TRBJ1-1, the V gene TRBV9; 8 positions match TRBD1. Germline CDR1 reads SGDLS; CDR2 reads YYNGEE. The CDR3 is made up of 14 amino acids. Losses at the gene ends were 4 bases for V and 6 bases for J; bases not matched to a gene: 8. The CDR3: CASSPGGEWAEAFF. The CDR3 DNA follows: TGTGCCAGCAGCCCAGGGGGCGAGTGGGCTGAAGCTTTCTTT.

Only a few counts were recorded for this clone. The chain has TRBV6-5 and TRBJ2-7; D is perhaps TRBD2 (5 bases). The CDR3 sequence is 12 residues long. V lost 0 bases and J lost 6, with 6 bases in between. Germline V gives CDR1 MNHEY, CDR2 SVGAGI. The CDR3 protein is CASSYSGGEQYF. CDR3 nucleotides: TGTGCCAGCAGTTACTCAGGAGGCGAGCAGTACTTC.

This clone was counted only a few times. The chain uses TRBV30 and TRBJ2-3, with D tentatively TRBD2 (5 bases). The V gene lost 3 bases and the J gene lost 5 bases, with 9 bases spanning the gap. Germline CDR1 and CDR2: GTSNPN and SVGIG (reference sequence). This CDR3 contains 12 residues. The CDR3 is CAWSRGIDTQYF. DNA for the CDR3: TGTGCCTGGAGCCGGGGTATAGATACGCAGTATTTT.

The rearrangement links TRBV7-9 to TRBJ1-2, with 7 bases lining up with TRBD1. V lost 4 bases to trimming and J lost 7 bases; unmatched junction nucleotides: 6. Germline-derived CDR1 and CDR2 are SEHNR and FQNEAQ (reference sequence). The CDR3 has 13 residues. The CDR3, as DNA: TGTGCCAGCAGCTCCGGACAGGCGGGTGGCTACACCTTC. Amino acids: CASSSGQAGGYTF.